Listed below are T cell receptor beta chains from one sample, sequenced in a study of blood T cell repertoires in COVID-19. Sequenced by immunoSEQ multiplex PCR; TCRdb stores in-frame clones only, minus some. The table lists about 220,000 clones, around nine tenths of them singletons. The specimen sequenced was PBMCs or T cells enriched from blood (not recorded which). The receptors shown here come from a woman aged 45-65 years with acute COVID-19. Both conserved end residues are part of each CDR3. D genes are given only for firm matches. Clone size is stated in some rows and not others, as once, few, many or a class when expanded.

TRBV7-3,15,.,TRBJ1-6,.,CASSLTGRAKSPLHF,TGTGCCAGCAGCTTAACGGGCAGGGCCAAATCACCCCTCCACTTT
TRBV30,14,.,TRBJ2-7,TRBD1,CAWSMTGAHYEQYF,TGTGCCTGGAGTATGACAGGGGCCCACTACGAGCAGTACTTC
TRBV18,16,.,TRBJ2-7,TRBD2,CASSPNDATSKGEQYF,TGTGCCAGCTCACCAAATGACGCGACTAGCAAGGGCGAGCAGTACTTC
TRBV3-1/TRBV3-2,22,.,TRBJ2-5,TRBD2,CASRSGPASGRKDEVRRETQYF,TGTGCCAGCAGGTCTGGGCCGGCTAGCGGGAGAAAGGATGAGGTTCGACGGGAGACCCAGTACTTC
TRBV4-1,15,.,TRBJ2-2,TRBD2,CASSQDRLASGELFF,TGCGCCAGCAGCCAAGATCGACTAGCGTCCGGGGAGCTGTTTTTT
TRBV27,15,.,TRBJ1-6,TRBD1,CASSAKQGWDSPPHF,TGTGCCAGCAGTGCGAAACAGGGGTGGGATTCACCCCCCCACTTT
TRBV7-2,14,.,TRBJ1-1,.,CASSSRGGNTEAFF,TGTGCCAGCAGCTCGAGGGGGGGGAACACTGAAGCTTTCTTT
TRBV12-3/TRBV12-4,12,.,TRBJ2-5,TRBD1,CASSSPGGTQYF,TGTGCCAGCAGTTCGCCAGGGGGGACCCAGTACTTC
TRBV6-6,15,.,TRBJ2-1,TRBD2,CASNNLAGGVFEQFF,TGTGCCAGCAATAATCTAGCGGGAGGAGTTTTTGAGCAGTTCTTC
TRBV28,16,.,TRBJ1-4,TRBD1,CASSLRGPTVNEKLFF,TGTGCCAGCAGTTTGAGGGGGCCGACAGTAAATGAAAAACTGTTTTTT
TRBV7-2,17,few,TRBJ2-3,.,CASRKRGREATTDTQYF,TGTGCCAGCAGGAAAAGGGGGCGGGAGGCTACCACAGATACGCAGTATTTT